These 29 T cell receptor beta chains share one sample of origin, sequenced in a study of T cell responses to AZD1222 COVID-19 vaccine (dated by TCRdb to about 2021). The time point tag for this specimen amounts to: baseline before first vaccination. The library was built by means of the immunoSEQ multiplex PCR assay. TCRdb provides this immuneACCESS table in a form limited to in-frame rearrangements. Some clones are lacking; in checked studies, under half of them reflect an unresolved V gene, and why the rest are absent is not known. This sample gives some 140,000 clones in total; roughly 90% of them show up just once. The ten top clones hold about 5.5% of the sample. The source material was peripheral blood, sampled on day 0 of AZD1222 vaccination. The receptors were sampled from an adult in good health.

The chain joins TRBV4-1 to TRBJ1-2; 8 positions match TRBD1. This CDR3 spans 17 amino acids. V trimming: 2 bases; J trimming: 3 bases; junction bases outside the gene matches: 11. From germline, CDR1 is MGHRA and CDR2 YSYEKL. CDR3 DNA: TGCGCCAGCAGCCAACCACGTACAGACAGGGGATACTATGGCTACACCTTC. As protein: CASSQPRTDRGYYGYTF.

The gene calls are TRBV19 and TRBJ2-5; 9 bases line up with TRBD1. CDR3 length: 13 amino acids. Losses at the gene ends were 4 bases for V and 11 bases for J; bases not matched to a gene: 8. Germline lookup yields CDR1 LNHDA and CDR2 SQIVND (reference sequence). In DNA form, the CDR3 reads TGTGCCAGTAGTAGGGACAGGGCCCGCTCGCAGTACTTC. Protein product: CASSRDRARSQYF. Full variable domain (outside the CDR3, taken from reference TRBV19 and TRBJ2-5): DGGITQSPKYLFRKEGQNVTLSCEQNLNHDAMYWYRQDPGQGLRLIYYSQIVNDFQKGDIAEGYSVSREKKESFPLTVTSAQKNPTAFYLCASSRDRARSQYFGPGTRLLVL.

The chain combines TRBV9 with TRBJ1-1; 8 positions agree with TRBD1. The CDR3 consists of 16 residues. Germline V gives CDR1 SGDLS, CDR2 YYNGEE. With 0 bases clipped from V and 7 bases from J, the junction kept 11 bases outside the gene matches. CDR3 sequence: CASSVEETIGTGEAFF. Here the CDR3 DNA reads TGTGCCAGCAGCGTAGAAGAAACCATCGGGACAGGTGAAGCTTTCTTT. Supplemented by reference TRBV9 and TRBJ1-1, the full variable domain reads DSGVTQTPKHLITATGQRVTLRCSPRSGDLSVYWYQQSLDQGLQFLIQYYNGEERAKGNILERFSAQQFPDLHSELNLSSLELGDSALYFCASSVEETIGTGEAFFGQGTRLTVV.

The chain uses TRBV18 and TRBJ1-2; TRBD1 might be the D (5 bases). CDR3 length equals 14 residues. The V gene's germline CDR1 is KGHSH and CDR2 LQKENI. Trimming removed 3 bases from V and 4 bases from J, with 12 bases in between. The CDR3 DNA reads as TGTGCCAGCTCACCCTCGGGACGGTCCTATGGCTACACCTTC. Protein: CASSPSGRSYGYTF.

The rearrangement joins TRBV9 to TRBJ2-1; TRBD1 is a possible D gene (8 bases). The CDR3 length is 14 residues. Trimming took 3 bases from V and 8 from J, leaving 15 bases between them. Germline lookup yields CDR1 SGDLS and CDR2 YYNGEE. Here the CDR3 DNA reads TGTGCCAGCAGCGGATGGACAGGGAGGGATGAGCAGTTCTTC. This gives the protein CASSGWTGRDEQFF.

The chain is built from TRBV28 and TRBJ1-3, with D maybe TRBD1 (5 bases). CDR1 and CDR2 (germline): MDHEN, SYDVKM. V dropped 2 bases and J dropped 8 bases, with 16 bases sitting between them. The CDR3 loop spans 15 amino acids. This chain's CDR3 is CASSLSVEGRYTIYF. The CDR3 DNA sequence: TGTGCCAGCAGTTTAAGTGTAGAGGGGCGGTACACCATATATTTT.

The genes are TRBV19 and TRBJ1-4; 7 bases agree with TRBD1. V trimming: 5 bases; J trimming: 5 bases; junction bases outside the gene matches: 8. The CDR3 is 15 amino acids. Germline lookup yields CDR1 LNHDA and CDR2 SQIVND (reference sequence). In DNA form, the CDR3 reads TGTGCCAGTAGTGCTCGACAGGGAGGGAATGAAAAACTGTTTTTT. Translating gives CASSARQGGNEKLFF.

The chain couples TRBV6-2 or TRBV6-3 to TRBJ2-7, with D perhaps matching TRBD1 (6 bases). From germline, CDR1 is MNHEY and CDR2 SVGEGT. The V end lost 5 bases, the J end lost 2 bases, and 16 bases lay between the germline ends. The CDR3 extends over 15 amino acids. The CDR3 DNA follows: TGTGCCAGCAGTCACCTCGAGACAGGAGCCTACGAGCAGTACTTC. It encodes CASSHLETGAYEQYF.

Written as DNA, the CDR3 is TGTGCCAGCAGTGAATACGTGGGAGGCCCCTACGAGCAGTACTTC. Its protein product is CASSEYVGGPYEQYF. The chain links TRBV2 to TRBJ2-7; possibly TRBD2 for D (6 bases). The V gene's germline CDR1 is SNHLY and CDR2 FYNNEI. V was cut by 2 bases and J by 2 bases, with 13 bases left in between. This CDR3 is built from 15 residues. Full variable domain (rest looked up from reference TRBV2 and TRBJ2-7): EPEVTQTPSHQVTQMGQEVILRCVPISNHLYFYWYRQILGQKVEFLVSFYNNEISEKSEIFDDQFSVERPDGSNFTLKIRSTKLEDSAMYFCASSEYVGGPYEQYFGPGTRLTVT.

The rearrangement links TRBV9 to TRBJ2-7; D is uncertain. Trimming took off 0 bases at V and 1 base at J, with 8 bases between the two ends. Germline CDR1 is SGDLS and CDR2 is YYNGEE. The CDR3 spans 14 residues. The CDR3 sequence is CASSVALVSYEQYF. DNA for the CDR3: TGTGCCAGCAGCGTAGCCCTGGTTTCCTACGAGCAGTACTTC.

The J gene is TRBJ2-1, the V gene TRBV27; either TRBD1 or TRBD2 may fit D (5 bases each). V was shortened by 6 bases and J by 7 bases, with 16 bases between the two germline ends. The CDR3 is 14 amino acids. Germline V CDR1 and CDR2: MNHEY, SMNVEV (reference sequence). DNA for the CDR3: TGTGCCAGCAGCTTTAGCTGGGGCGGGAATGAGCAGTTCTTC. Translation gives CASSFSWGGNEQFF.

J is TRBJ2-5 and V is TRBV3-1 (or the pseudogene TRBV3-2); 15 positions agree with TRBD2. CDR3 length: 16 amino acids. V lost 4 bases and J lost 6; bases outside the gene matches: 6. Germline V gene sequence: CDR1 LGHDT, CDR2 YNNKEL (reference sequence). The CDR3 reads CASSPGLAGGGKTQYF. The CDR3 nucleotides are TGTGCCAGCAGCCCCGGACTAGCGGGAGGGGGAAAGACCCAGTACTTC.

The V call is TRBV28, the J call TRBJ1-5; D is unresolved. Deletions cut 2 bases from V and 4 bases from J, with 9 bases between. The CDR3 is made up of 14 amino acids. Germline V gene lookup returns CDR1 MDHEN and CDR2 SYDVKM. CDR3 bases: TGTGCCAGCAGTTTAACGGGGAAGAATCAGCCCCAGCATTTT. This codes for CASSLTGKNQPQHF.

The chain couples TRBV21-1 to TRBJ1-6; the table calls TRBD1, which could not be checked here. TRBV21-1 corresponds to a pseudogene. The CDR3 is made up of 17 amino acids. CDR3: CASSKSQGGGYNSPLHF. In nucleotides, the CDR3 is TGTGCCAGCAGCAAATCACAGGGTGGAGGCTATAATTCACCCCTCCACTTT.

V is TRBV5-1 and J is TRBJ1-2, with a possible D match to TRBD1 (5 bases). Germline CDR1 SGHRS, CDR2 YFSETQ. Deletions cut 4 bases from V and 8 bases from J, with 15 bases between. CDR3 length: 13 amino acids. CDR3 DNA sequence: TGCGCCAGCAGCCCTGCCGTTCAGGGCGGCTACACCTTC. Residues: CASSPAVQGGYTF. Full variable domain (rest looked up from reference TRBV5-1 and TRBJ1-2): KAGVTQTPRYLIKTRGQQVTLSCSPISGHRSVSWYQQTPGQGLQFLFEYFSETQRNKGNFPGRFSGRQFSNSRSEMNVSTLELGDSALYLCASSPAVQGGYTFGSGTRLTVV.

The chain is built from TRBV9 and TRBJ1-3; a weak D match, TRBD1 (6 bases). The CDR3 contains 15 residues. The germline CDR1 and CDR2 sequences are SGDLS and YYNGEE. The V and J ends lost 3 bases and 4 bases respectively, with 14 bases between them. Here the CDR3 DNA reads TGTGCCAGCAGCGGTACAGGGTTAGCCGGAAACACCATATATTTT. It specifies CASSGTGLAGNTIYF.

This clone was seen only once. V gene TRBV7-6 combines with J gene TRBJ1-5; TRBD1 matches 7 bases. The CDR3 is 18 amino acids. From germline, CDR1 is SGHVS and CDR2 FNYEAQ. V shed 1 base, J shed 0 bases, and the junction held 9 bases outside the gene matches. For the CDR3, the DNA is TGTGCCAGCAGCTTAGGGGCAGGGGGTTCCAATAGCAATCAGCCCCAGCATTTT. The encoded protein is CASSLGAGGSNSNQPQHF.

This chain joins TRBV9 and TRBJ2-3; D may be TRBD2 (5 bases). The CDR3 spans 14 residues. Germline loops: CDR1 SGDLS, CDR2 YYNGEE. Trimming took off 8 bases at V and 2 bases at J, with 15 bases between the two ends. The CDR3 nucleotides read TGTGCCAGTTCATTCGGGGTTTACACAGATACGCAGTATTTT. Translation: CASSFGVYTDTQYF.

The chain joins TRBV24-1 to TRBJ1-2, with D unresolved. Trimming removed 7 bases at V and 8 bases at J, with 19 bases between. Germline V CDR1 and CDR2: KGHDR, SFDVKD. The CDR3 is 14 amino acids. CDR3 sequence (DNA): TGTGCCACCAGCGACCCCGGTGCGTCCGTCGGCTACACCTTC. This encodes CATSDPGASVGYTF.

V usage is TRBV6-5 and J usage is TRBJ2-7, with 9 bases matching TRBD2. The CDR3 extends over 16 amino acids. V was pared by 0 bases and J by 3 bases, with 6 bases of the junction left unmatched. Looked up from germline, CDR1 is MNHEY and CDR2 is SVGAGI. The CDR3 protein is CASSYSASGTIYEQYF. The CDR3 DNA reads as TGTGCCAGCAGTTACTCGGCTAGCGGGACAATCTACGAGCAGTACTTC.

The J gene is TRBJ1-6, the V gene TRBV9; D is possibly TRBD1 (5 bases). Germline CDR1 reads SGDLS; CDR2 reads YYNGEE. CDR3 length equals 17 residues. Trimming pared 3 bases from V and 0 bases from J, leaving 13 bases between. The DNA for the CDR3 is TGTGCCAGCAGCGGGGGAGGGGCCCGCTCCTATAATTCACCCCTCCACTTT. It encodes CASSGGGARSYNSPLHF.

Written as DNA, the CDR3 is TGTGCCAGCAGCTCCTCGGGACTAGCCTCCTACGAGCAGTACTTC. It codes for CASSSSGLASYEQYF. V gene TRBV7-2 combines with J gene TRBJ2-7; 9 nucleotides match TRBD2. Per germline, CDR1 SGHTA and CDR2 FQGNSA. The CDR3 length is 15 residues. The junction had 4 bases not matched to a gene; V was cut back by 4 bases and J by 0 bases.

This CDR3 is CASSIGQGAISNQPQHF. The CDR3 DNA reads as TGTGCCAGTAGTATAGGACAGGGGGCAATAAGCAATCAGCCCCAGCATTTT. The chain recombines TRBV19 with TRBJ1-5; 10 bases map to TRBD1. J lost 1 base, V lost 1 base, and 4 bases had no gene match. The CDR3 spans 17 residues. Germline V gene data show CDR1 as LNHDA and CDR2 as SQIVND (reference sequence).

This clone was recorded only once. The chain has TRBV7-8 and TRBJ2-1, with 7 bases lining up with TRBD2. V shed 8 bases and J 5 bases; nucleotides not matched to a gene: 9. The CDR3 sequence is 14 residues long. Germline CDR1 is SGHVS and CDR2 is FQNEAQ. The CDR3: CASCIREGHNEQFF. The DNA of the CDR3 is TGTGCCAGCTGCATCAGGGAGGGACACAATGAGCAGTTCTTC.

This chain joins TRBV6-5 and TRBJ1-2, with D perhaps matching TRBD1 (5 bases). The CDR3 consists of 16 residues. Germline lookup yields CDR1 MNHEY and CDR2 SVGAGI. Trimming pared 2 bases from V and 2 bases from J, leaving 15 bases between. Written as DNA, the CDR3 is TGTGCCAGCAGTTACGCACAGGCTGTTGGCAACTATGGCTACACCTTC. Translation gives CASSYAQAVGNYGYTF.

The V and J genes are TRBV9 and TRBJ2-6; D not certain. Germline-derived CDR1 and CDR2 are SGDLS and YYNGEE. This CDR3 contains 17 residues. V lost 3 bases and J 0 bases, leaving 13 bases between the germline ends. This CDR3 reads CASSEDATPSGANVLTF. CDR3 coding DNA: TGTGCCAGCAGCGAGGACGCAACGCCCTCTGGGGCCAACGTCCTGACTTTC.

This chain joins TRBV3-1 (or the pseudogene TRBV3-2) and TRBJ2-2; a weak D match, TRBD2 (5 bases). The length of the CDR3 is 15 residues. Germline V lookup: CDR1 LGHDT, CDR2 YNNKEL (reference sequence). The germline V and J ends were trimmed by 2 bases and 0 bases, with 7 bases remaining between them. The CDR3: CASSQTGTNTGELFF. The CDR3, as DNA: TGTGCCAGCAGCCAAACGGGGACGAACACCGGGGAGCTGTTTTTT.

V gene TRBV11-3 combines with J gene TRBJ1-3, with a possible D match to TRBD1 (5 bases). Trimming cost V 5 bases and J 0 bases, with 11 bases left between them. CDR3 length equals 15 residues. Per germline, CDR1 SGHNT and CDR2 YENEEA. The CDR3 DNA reads as TGTGCCAGCAGCCTCCTCGGGGGCTCTGGAAACACCATATATTTT. Amino acids: CASSLLGGSGNTIYF.

By its share, this clone is medium-sized (0.01 to 0.1%). The J gene is TRBJ2-5, the V gene TRBV25-1; no firm D call. Trimming took 1 base from V and 5 from J, leaving 8 bases between them. Germline CDR1 is MGHDK and CDR2 is SYGVNS. The CDR3 totals 13 residues. Here the CDR3 reads CASSESGWETQYF. The CDR3 DNA reads as TGTGCCAGCAGTGAATCAGGTTGGGAGACCCAGTACTTC.